A selection of T cell receptor beta chains follows, all from one sample in a study of cytomegalovirus exposure and HLA in healthy donors. The table came from immunoSEQ multiplex PCR; TCRdb's copy has only in-frame clones and leaves some out. The table lists more than 85,000 clones, roughly 86% of them singletons. Input material: PBMCs. These receptors originate from a man in his forties in good health and CMV-seronegative. Each CDR3 is given with its conserved first and last residue. A D gene is named only where the DNA matches it firmly. Clone size, where shown, is once, few, many, or a class for clones that have expanded.

d_call,j_call,clone_size,cdr3_length,v_call,cdr3_nt,cdr3_aa
NA,TRBJ1-6,NA,12,TRBV2,TGTGCCAGCAGGACAGATAGTCCTCTCCTCCACTTT,CASRTDSPLLHF
TRBD1,TRBJ1-2,few,16,TRBV7-2,TGTGCCAGCAGCTTAGCGCCAACAGGGGGGAGGAAAGGCTACACCTTC,CASSLAPTGGRKGYTF
NA,TRBJ1-1,NA,14,TRBV5-1,TGCGCCAGCAGCTTGGTGGCAGGGCCCACTGAAGCTTTCTTT,CASSLVAGPTEAFF
NA,TRBJ2-3,NA,16,TRBV2,TGTGCCAGCAGCCAGAGACAGTCCAGTTTCACAGATACGCAGTATTTT,CASSQRQSSFTDTQYF
TRBD2,TRBJ2-7,NA,15,TRBV6-5,TGTGCCAGCGTTCCGTCGCGGGGGGACACCTACGAGCAGTACTTC,CASVPSRGDTYEQYF
TRBD1,TRBJ1-5,NA,14,TRBV2,TGTGCCAGCTTAAACAACAGGGGCGCTCAGCCCCAGCATTTT,CASLNNRGAQPQHF
TRBD1,TRBJ1-5,NA,19,TRBV28,TGTGCCAGCAGCGGCATAAGTGCAGGGGGCTCTATGAGCAATCAGCCCCAGCATTTT,CASSGISAGGSMSNQPQHF
NA,TRBJ1-2,once,11,TRBV29-1,TGCAGCGTTGCCGCGGTGGATGGCTACACCTTC,CSVAAVDGYTF
NA,TRBJ1-1,NA,15,TRBV18,TGTGCCAGCTCACTGGTGAACCAGGGGTTTTCTGAAGCTTTCTTT,CASSLVNQGFSEAFF
NA,TRBJ1-2,NA,13,TRBV6-5,TGTGCCAGCAGGGCAGGGGTCTCCTATGGCTACACCTTC,CASRAGVSYGYTF
TRBD1,TRBJ1-1,NA,15,TRBV19,TGTGCCAGTAGTCTCGGACAGGGGGGGAACACTGAAGCTTTCTTT,CASSLGQGGNTEAFF
NA,TRBJ2-7,NA,13,TRBV9,TGTGCCAGCAGCCCTTGGGGGCCCCTCGAGCAGTACTTC,CASSPWGPLEQYF
NA,TRBJ2-7,NA,12,TRBV6-5,TGTGCCAGCTGGAACAGAGTCAATGAGCAGTACTTC,CASWNRVNEQYF
TRBD1,TRBJ2-1,NA,15,TRBV4-3,TGCGCCAGCAGTAGGGGGGACAGGGGGTACAATGAGCAGTTCTTC,CASSRGDRGYNEQFF
TRBD1,TRBJ1-2,NA,14,TRBV5-1,TGCGCCAGCAGCTCCCAGGGACAGGGGACTGGCTACACCTTC,CASSSQGQGTGYTF
NA,TRBJ2-2,few,18,TRBV7-5,TGTGTCACCAAGTGTCGTGGGGGCCAAGCTACGAACACCGGGGAGCTGTTTTTT,CVTKCRGGQATNTGELFF
NA,TRBJ2-7,NA,13,TRBV5-1,TGCGCCAGCAGCCTGGACACACCGGGGGAGCAGTACTTC,CASSLDTPGEQYF
TRBD1,TRBJ2-7,once,15,TRBV7-8,TGTGCCAGCAGCTTATTACCGGACAGGGGCTACGAGCAGTACTTC,CASSLLPDRGYEQYF
TRBD1,TRBJ1-1,NA,14,TRBV6-5,TGTGCCAGCAGGCCCCGACAGGGCCGCACTGAAGCTTTCTTT,CASRPRQGRTEAFF
TRBD2,TRBJ2-5,NA,14,TRBV29-1,TGCAGCGTTGCGATAGCGGGGGGCGGAGAGACCCAGTACTTC,CSVAIAGGGETQYF
NA,TRBJ2-6,few,15,TRBV6-1,TGTGCCAGCAGGCAGGCCCACTCTGGGGCCAACGTCCTGACTTTC,CASRQAHSGANVLTF
TRBD1,TRBJ1-4,NA,15,TRBV7-9,TGTGCCAGCAGCTTAGCGGGACAGGGGAATGAAAAACTGTTTTTT,CASSLAGQGNEKLFF
NA,TRBJ1-2,NA,11,TRBV25-1,TGTGCCAGCAGTCAAAATTATGGCTACACCTTC,CASSQNYGYTF
NA,TRBJ1-4,few,12,TRBV28,TGTGCCAGCAGACAACTCAGGGGAAAACTGTTTTTT,CASRQLRGKLFF
NA,TRBJ2-1,NA,12,TRBV2,TGTGCCAGCAGCGGACAGATCAATGAGCAGTTCTTC,CASSGQINEQFF
NA,TRBJ1-1,NA,12,TRBV6-1,TGTGCCAGCAGTGAAGATGTGCGCCGGGCTTTCTTT,CASSEDVRRAFF
TRBD1,TRBJ1-6,NA,19,TRBV30,TGTGCCTGGAGTGTACGGGGACAGGGGTCCCGCTCCTATAATTCACCCCTCCACTTT,CAWSVRGQGSRSYNSPLHF